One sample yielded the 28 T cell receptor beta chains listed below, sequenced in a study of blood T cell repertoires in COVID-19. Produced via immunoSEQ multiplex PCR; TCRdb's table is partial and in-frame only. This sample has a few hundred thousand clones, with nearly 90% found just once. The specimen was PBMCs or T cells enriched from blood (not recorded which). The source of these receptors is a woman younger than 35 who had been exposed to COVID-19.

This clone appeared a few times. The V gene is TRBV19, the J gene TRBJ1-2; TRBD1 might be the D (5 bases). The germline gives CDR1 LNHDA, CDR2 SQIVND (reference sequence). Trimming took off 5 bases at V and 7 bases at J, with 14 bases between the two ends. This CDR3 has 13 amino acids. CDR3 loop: CASSPAGVIGYTF. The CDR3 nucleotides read TGTGCCAGTAGTCCAGCGGGGGTTATTGGCTACACCTTC.

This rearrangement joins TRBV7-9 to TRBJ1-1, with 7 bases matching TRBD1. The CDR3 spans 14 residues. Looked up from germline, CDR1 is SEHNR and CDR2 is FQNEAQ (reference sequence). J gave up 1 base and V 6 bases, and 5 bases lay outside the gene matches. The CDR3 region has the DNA TGTGCCAGCAGGAGGGGGACAGAGAACACTGAAGCTTTCTTT. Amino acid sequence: CASRRGTENTEAFF.

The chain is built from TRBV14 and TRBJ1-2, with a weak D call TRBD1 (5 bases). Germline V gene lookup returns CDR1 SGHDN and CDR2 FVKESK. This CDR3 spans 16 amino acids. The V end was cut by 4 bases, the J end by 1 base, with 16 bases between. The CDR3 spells CASSPRRGEINYGYTF. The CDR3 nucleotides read TGTGCCAGCAGCCCCCGGAGGGGAGAGATTAACTATGGCTACACCTTC.

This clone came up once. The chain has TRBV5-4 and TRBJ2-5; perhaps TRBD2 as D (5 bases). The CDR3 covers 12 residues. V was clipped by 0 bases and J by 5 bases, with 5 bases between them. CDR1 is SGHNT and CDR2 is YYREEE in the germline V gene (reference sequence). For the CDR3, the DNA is TGTGCCAGCAGCTTGGCGGGGGAGACCCAGTACTTC. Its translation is CASSLAGETQYF.

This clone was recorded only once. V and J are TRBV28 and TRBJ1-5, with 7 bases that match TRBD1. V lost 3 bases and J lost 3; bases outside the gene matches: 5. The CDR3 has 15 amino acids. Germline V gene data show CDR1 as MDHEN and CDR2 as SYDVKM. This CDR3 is CASSFWDRTNQPQHF. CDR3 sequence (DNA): TGTGCCAGCAGTTTCTGGGACAGAACCAATCAGCCCCAGCATTTT.

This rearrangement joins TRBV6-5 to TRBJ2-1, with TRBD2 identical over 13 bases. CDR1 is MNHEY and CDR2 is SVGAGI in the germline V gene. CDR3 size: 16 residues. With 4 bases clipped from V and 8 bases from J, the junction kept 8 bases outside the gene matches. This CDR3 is CASSSRTSGSKYEQFF. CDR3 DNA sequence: TGTGCCAGCAGTTCCCGGACTAGCGGGAGCAAGTATGAGCAGTTCTTC.

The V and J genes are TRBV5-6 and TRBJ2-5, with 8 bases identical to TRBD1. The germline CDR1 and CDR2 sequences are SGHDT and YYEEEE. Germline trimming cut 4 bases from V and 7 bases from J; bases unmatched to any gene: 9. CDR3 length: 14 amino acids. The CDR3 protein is CASSLGTGRRTQYF. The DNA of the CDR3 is TGTGCCAGCAGCCTAGGGACAGGCCGGAGGACCCAGTACTTC. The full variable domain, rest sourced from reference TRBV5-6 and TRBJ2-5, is DAGVTQSPTHLIKTRGQQVTLRCSPKSGHDTVSWYQQALGQGPQFIFQYYEEEERQRGNFPDRFSGHQFPNYSSELNVNALLLGDSALYLCASSLGTGRRTQYFGPGTRLLVL.

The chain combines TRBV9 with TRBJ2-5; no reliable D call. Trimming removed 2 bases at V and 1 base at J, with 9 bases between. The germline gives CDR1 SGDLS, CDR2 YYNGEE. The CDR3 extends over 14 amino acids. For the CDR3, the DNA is TGTGCCAGCAGCGTTACATTAATCCAAGAGACCCAGTACTTC. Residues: CASSVTLIQETQYF.

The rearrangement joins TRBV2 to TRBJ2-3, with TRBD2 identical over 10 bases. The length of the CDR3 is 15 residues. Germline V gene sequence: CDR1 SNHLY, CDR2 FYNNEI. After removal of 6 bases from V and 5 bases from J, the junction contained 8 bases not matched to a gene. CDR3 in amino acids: CASRQAGGLLDTQYF. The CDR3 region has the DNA TGTGCCAGCAGGCAAGCGGGGGGGCTATTAGATACGCAGTATTTT. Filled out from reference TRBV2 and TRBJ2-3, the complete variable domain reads EPEVTQTPSHQVTQMGQEVILRCVPISNHLYFYWYRQILGQKVEFLVSFYNNEISEKSEIFDDQFSVERPDGSNFTLKIRSTKLEDSAMYFCASRQAGGLLDTQYFGPGTRLTVL.

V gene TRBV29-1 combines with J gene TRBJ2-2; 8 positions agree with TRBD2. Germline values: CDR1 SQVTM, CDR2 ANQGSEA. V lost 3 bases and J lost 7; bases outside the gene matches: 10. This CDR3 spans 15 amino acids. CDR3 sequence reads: CSVEPIAGNGGELFF. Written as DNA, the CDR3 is TGCAGCGTTGAGCCCATAGCGGGAAATGGCGGGGAGCTGTTTTTT.

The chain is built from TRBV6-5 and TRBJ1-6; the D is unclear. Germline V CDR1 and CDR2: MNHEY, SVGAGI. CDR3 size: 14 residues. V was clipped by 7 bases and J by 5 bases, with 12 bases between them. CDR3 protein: CASNPGLHNSPLHF. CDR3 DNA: TGTGCCAGCAACCCAGGCCTCCATAATTCACCCCTCCACTTT.

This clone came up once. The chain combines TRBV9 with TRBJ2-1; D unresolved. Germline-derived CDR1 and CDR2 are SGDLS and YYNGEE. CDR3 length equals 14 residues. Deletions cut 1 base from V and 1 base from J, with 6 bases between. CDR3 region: CASSVYGSYNEQFF. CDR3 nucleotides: TGTGCCAGCAGCGTATACGGGTCCTACAATGAGCAGTTCTTC.

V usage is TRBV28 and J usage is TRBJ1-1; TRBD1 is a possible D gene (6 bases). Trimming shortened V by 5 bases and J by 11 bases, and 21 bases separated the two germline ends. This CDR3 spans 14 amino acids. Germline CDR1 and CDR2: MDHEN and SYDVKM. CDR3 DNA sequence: TGTGCCAGCAGTCTAGCCCCGACAGGTTTCCCTGCTTTCTTT. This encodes CASSLAPTGFPAFF.

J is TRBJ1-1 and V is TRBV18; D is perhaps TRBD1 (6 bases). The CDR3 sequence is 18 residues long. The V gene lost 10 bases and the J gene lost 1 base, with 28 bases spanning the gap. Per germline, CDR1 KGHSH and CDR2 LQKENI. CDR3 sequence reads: CAITPSPGSGGPNTEAFF. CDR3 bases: TGTGCCATCACACCTTCTCCTGGAAGCGGGGGGCCGAACACTGAAGCTTTCTTT. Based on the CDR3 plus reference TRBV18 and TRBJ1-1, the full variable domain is NAGVMQNPRHLVRRRGQEARLRCSPMKGHSHVYWYRQLPEEGLKFMVYLQKENIIDESGMPKERFSAEFPKEGPSILRIQQVVRGDSAAYFCAITPSPGSGGPNTEAFFGQGTRLTVV.

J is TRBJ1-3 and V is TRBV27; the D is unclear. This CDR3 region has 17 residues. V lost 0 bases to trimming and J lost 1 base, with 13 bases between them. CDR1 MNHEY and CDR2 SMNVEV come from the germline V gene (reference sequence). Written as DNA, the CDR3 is TGTGCCAGCAGTTTATCGAAGCCCTCGAGTTCTGGAAACACCATATATTTT. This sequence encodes CASSLSKPSSSGNTIYF.

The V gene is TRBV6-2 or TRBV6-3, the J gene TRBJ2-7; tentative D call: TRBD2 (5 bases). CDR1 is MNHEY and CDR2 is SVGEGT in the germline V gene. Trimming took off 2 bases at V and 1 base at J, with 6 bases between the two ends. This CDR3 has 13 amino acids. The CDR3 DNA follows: TGTGCCAGCAGTTACGACTATTCCTACGAGCAGTACTTC. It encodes CASSYDYSYEQYF.

The CDR3 sequence: CASSPLSQPSEAFF. CDR3 nucleotide sequence: TGTGCCAGCTCACCACTTTCACAGCCGAGTGAAGCTTTCTTT. V usage is TRBV18 and J usage is TRBJ1-1; D gene ambiguous. The CDR3 is 14 residues long. Per the germline V gene, CDR1 is KGHSH and CDR2 is LQKENI. V lost 1 base and J lost 7, with 13 bases in between. Filled out from reference TRBV18 and TRBJ1-1, the complete variable domain reads NAGVMQNPRHLVRRRGQEARLRCSPMKGHSHVYWYRQLPEEGLKFMVYLQKENIIDESGMPKERFSAEFPKEGPSILRIQQVVRGDSAAYFCASSPLSQPSEAFFGQGTRLTVV.

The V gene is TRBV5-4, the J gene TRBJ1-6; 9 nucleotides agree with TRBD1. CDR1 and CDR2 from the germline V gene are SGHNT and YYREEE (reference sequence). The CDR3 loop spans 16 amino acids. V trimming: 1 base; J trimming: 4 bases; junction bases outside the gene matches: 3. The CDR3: CASSLRDRVYNSPLHF. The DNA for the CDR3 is TGTGCCAGCAGCTTGCGGGACAGGGTATATAATTCACCCCTCCACTTT.

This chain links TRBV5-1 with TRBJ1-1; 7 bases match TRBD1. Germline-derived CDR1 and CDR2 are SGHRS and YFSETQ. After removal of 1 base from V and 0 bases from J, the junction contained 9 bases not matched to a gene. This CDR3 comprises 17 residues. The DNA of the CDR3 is TGCGCCAGCAGCTTGAGGGGGCCGGGACAGATGAACACTGAAGCTTTCTTT. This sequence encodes CASSLRGPGQMNTEAFF.

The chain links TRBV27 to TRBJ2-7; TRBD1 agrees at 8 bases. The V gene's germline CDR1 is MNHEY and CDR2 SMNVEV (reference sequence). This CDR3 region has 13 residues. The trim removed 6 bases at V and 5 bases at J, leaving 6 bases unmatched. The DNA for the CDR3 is TGTGCCAGCAGGACTCGGACAGGGAACGAGCAGTACTTC. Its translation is CASRTRTGNEQYF.

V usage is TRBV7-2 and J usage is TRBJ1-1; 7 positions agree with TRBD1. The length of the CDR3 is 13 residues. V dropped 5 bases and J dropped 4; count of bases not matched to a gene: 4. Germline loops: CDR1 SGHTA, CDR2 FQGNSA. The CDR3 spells CASSATGATEAFF. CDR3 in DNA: TGTGCCAGCAGCGCCACAGGGGCCACTGAAGCTTTCTTT.

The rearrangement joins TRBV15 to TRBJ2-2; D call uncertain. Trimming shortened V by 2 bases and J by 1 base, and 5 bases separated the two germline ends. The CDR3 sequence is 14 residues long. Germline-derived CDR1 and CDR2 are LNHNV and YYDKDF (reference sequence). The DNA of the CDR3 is TGTGCCACCAGCAGAAGCCAGAACACCGGGGAGCTGTTTTTT. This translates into CATSRSQNTGELFF.

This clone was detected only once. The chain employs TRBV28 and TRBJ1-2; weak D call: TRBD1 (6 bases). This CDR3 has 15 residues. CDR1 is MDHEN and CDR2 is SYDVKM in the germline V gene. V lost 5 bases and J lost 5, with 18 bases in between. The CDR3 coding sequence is TGTGCCAGCAGTCCCAGGGGTGTGGGGTTGTATGGCTACACCTTC. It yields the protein CASSPRGVGLYGYTF.

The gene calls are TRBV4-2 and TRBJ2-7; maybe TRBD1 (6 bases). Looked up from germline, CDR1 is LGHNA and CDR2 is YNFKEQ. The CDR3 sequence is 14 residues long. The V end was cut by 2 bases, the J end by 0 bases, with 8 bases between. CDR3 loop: CASSQQGSSYEQYF. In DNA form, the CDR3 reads TGTGCCAGCAGCCAACAGGGGTCCTCCTACGAGCAGTACTTC.

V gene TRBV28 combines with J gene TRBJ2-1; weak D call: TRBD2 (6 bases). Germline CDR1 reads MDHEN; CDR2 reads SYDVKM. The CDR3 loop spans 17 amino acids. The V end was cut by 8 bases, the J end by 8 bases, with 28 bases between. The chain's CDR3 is CASGLPSRGFLGDEQFF. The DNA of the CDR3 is TGTGCCAGCGGCCTTCCCAGTCGGGGGTTTTTAGGGGATGAGCAGTTCTTC.

The CDR3 region is CASLEGTQNIQYF. CDR3 nucleotide sequence: TGTGCCAGCCTGGAGGGGACCCAAAACATTCAGTACTTC. This chain links TRBV6-1 with TRBJ2-4; tentative D call: TRBD2 (6 bases). Trimming removed 8 bases from V and 5 bases from J, with 13 bases in between. Germline V lookup: CDR1 MNHNS, CDR2 SASEGT. The CDR3 sequence is 13 residues long.

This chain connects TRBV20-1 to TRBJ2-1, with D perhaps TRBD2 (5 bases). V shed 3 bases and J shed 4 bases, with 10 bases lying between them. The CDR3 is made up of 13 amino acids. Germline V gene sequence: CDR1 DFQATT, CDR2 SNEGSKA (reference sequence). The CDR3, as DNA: TGCAGTGCTAGTGTGCGGGTTTACAATGAGCAGTTCTTC. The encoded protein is CSASVRVYNEQFF.

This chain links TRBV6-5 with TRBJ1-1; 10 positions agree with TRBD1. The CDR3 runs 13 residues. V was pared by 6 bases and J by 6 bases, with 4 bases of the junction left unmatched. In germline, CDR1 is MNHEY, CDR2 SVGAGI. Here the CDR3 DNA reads TGTGCCAGCAGGGACAGGGGGGTCTCTGAAGCTTTCTTT. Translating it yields CASRDRGVSEAFF.